One and the same sample provided the 14 T cell receptor beta chains below, sequenced in a study of metastatic and nonmetastatic thyroid tumors. TCRdb re-clonotyped the PCR reads through MiXCR. The sample shows 20,000 or so clones, about a quarter of them seen only once. All patients were untreated before thyroid surgery. Sequenced sample: tumor tissue. These receptors all stem from a female donor with papillary thyroid cancer or a benign thyroid nodule (not recorded which). Some clones in this sample may be carry-over from other donors' samples.

This clone was picked up many times. CDR3 in amino acids: CASSLTGWGETQYF. CDR3 nucleotides: TGTGCCAGCAGTTTAACGGGTTGGGGGGAGACCCAGTACTTC. The V gene is TRBV28, the J gene TRBJ2-5, with D possibly being TRBD1 or TRBD2 (5 bases each). The CDR3 has 14 amino acids. The germline V gene encodes CDR1 MDHEN and CDR2 SYDVKM. V lost 2 bases and J lost 5, with 12 bases in between. Complete variable domain (other parts from reference TRBV28 and TRBJ2-5): DVKVTQSSRYLVKRTGEKVFLECVQDMDHENMFWYRQDPGLGLRLIYFSYDVKMKEKGDIPEGYSVSREKKERFSLILESASTNQTSMYLCASSLTGWGETQYFGPGTRLLVL.

The chain links TRBV7-8 to TRBJ1-2; D might be TRBD1 (6 bases). V was pared by 1 base and J by 6 bases, with 24 bases between. The germline gives CDR1 SGHVS, CDR2 FQNEAQ. The CDR3 totals 18 residues. The CDR3 sequence is CASSLGGRRAMGVNGYTF. The CDR3 DNA sequence: TGTGCCAGCAGCTTAGGGGGGCGGCGGGCGATGGGTGTTAATGGCTACACCTTC.

This clone was picked up a small number of times. The chain couples TRBV27 to TRBJ2-7; D perhaps matches TRBD1 (6 bases). This CDR3 is built from 15 residues. The germline gives CDR1 MNHEY, CDR2 SMNVEV (reference sequence). Between the trimmed V and J ends, which lost 2 bases and 2 bases, there was a span of 13 bases. The DNA for the CDR3 is TGTGCCAGCAGTTTAAGGACAGTCCCACCCTACGAGCAGTACTTC. Amino acids: CASSLRTVPPYEQYF.

As regards this clone: At one boundary the junction diverges from the germline segment, which might be a read error. This chain uses TRBV7-8 with TRBJ2-2, with a weak D call TRBD2 (6 bases). Germline assignment: CDR1 SGHVS and CDR2 FQNEAQ. There are 14 residues in the CDR3. The CDR3 spells CSNSLNNIRGELFF. The CDR3 nucleotides read TGTTCCAACAGCTTAAATAACATCCGCGGGGAGCTGTTCTTT.

This clone was detected only a few times. The chain recombines TRBV6-2 or TRBV6-3 with TRBJ2-7; D is ambiguous. Trimming shortened V by 3 bases and J by 5 bases, and 5 bases separated the two germline ends. The CDR3 has 11 residues. Germline CDR1 MNHEY, CDR2 SVGEGT. The CDR3: CASSYPHEQYF. CDR3 coding DNA: TGTGCCAGCAGTTATCCACACGAGCAGTACTTC.

Many counts were recorded for this clone. The J gene is TRBJ2-6, the V gene TRBV5-4; 8 bases map to TRBD1. Germline V CDR1 and CDR2: SGHNT, YYREEE (reference sequence). The CDR3 extends over 17 amino acids. With V trimmed by 7 bases and J by 4 bases, 13 bases remained unmatched. The CDR3 sequence: CASAAGTGLPGANVLTF. CDR3 DNA: TGTGCCAGCGCTGCAGGGACAGGTCTTCCCGGGGCCAACGTCCTGACTTTC.

This clone was found a few times. CDR3 bases: TGTGCCAGCAGTGAAGGACTAGTGGGCACAGATACGCAGTATTTT. Protein: CASSEGLVGTDTQYF. The V gene is TRBV2, the J gene TRBJ2-3; D might be TRBD2 (6 bases). The CDR3 is made up of 15 amino acids. Trimming shortened V by 1 base and J by 1 base, and 9 bases separated the two germline ends. The V gene's germline CDR1 is SNHLY and CDR2 FYNNEI.

V usage is TRBV30 and J usage is TRBJ1-1, with D unresolved. CDR1 is GTSNPN, CDR2 SVGIG, per germline (reference sequence). V was pared by 2 bases and J by 1 base, with 8 bases between. This CDR3 is built from 13 residues. The CDR3 loop reads CAWSRTANTEAFF. Here the CDR3 DNA reads TGTGCCTGGAGTAGGACCGCGAACACTGAAGCTTTCTTT. Supplemented by reference TRBV30 and TRBJ1-1, the full variable domain reads SQTIHQWPATLVQPVGSPLSLECTVEGTSNPNLYWYRQAAGRGLQLLFYSVGIGQISSEVPQNLSASRPQDRQFILSSKKLLLSDSGFYLCAWSRTANTEAFFGQGTRLTVV.

Comments on this clone: The junction departs from the called germline gene at one end, perhaps through a read error. The chain has TRBV20-1 and TRBJ2-7; the match to TRBD1 covers 7 bases. Germline V CDR1 and CDR2: DFQATT, SNEGSKA (reference sequence). CDR3 length equals 12 residues. The chain's CDR3 is CSTNGTAHEKYF. The CDR3 DNA follows: TGCAGTACTAACGGGACAGCTCACGAGAAGTACTTC.

This clone was seen repeatedly, ten times or more. The genes are TRBV9 and TRBJ2-6; 7 positions match TRBD1. The CDR3 sequence is 18 residues long. V gave up 0 bases and J gave up 0 bases; unmatched junction bases: 6. Germline V gene data show CDR1 as SGDLS and CDR2 as YYNGEE. CDR3 sequence: CASSVAYRGTSGANVLTF. CDR3 DNA sequence: TGTGCCAGCAGCGTAGCGTACAGGGGTACCTCTGGGGCCAACGTCCTGACTTTC.

The table lists this clone with many counts. It may be a read error: a sequence one base away is much more abundant. The sample has other DNA sequences that encode this CDR3 too. V usage is TRBV3-1 and J usage is TRBJ1-6; D is unclear. The CDR3 extends over 15 amino acids. CDR1 LGHDT and CDR2 YNNKEL come from the germline V gene (reference sequence). CDR3 in DNA: TGTGCCAGCAGTCAAGTTGCGGGGTCGGGTTCACCCCTCCACTTT. Protein: CASSQVAGSGSPLHF.

The chain employs TRBV24-1 and TRBJ2-3, with D unresolved. The V gene lost 9 bases and the J gene lost 7 bases, with 10 bases spanning the gap. This CDR3 is built from 11 residues. Germline CDR1 KGHDR, CDR2 SFDVKD. CDR3 sequence reads: CATGDGHTQYF. Here the CDR3 DNA reads TGTGCCACCGGCGACGGCCATACGCAGTATTTT.

The chain employs TRBV18 and TRBJ1-1, with D tentatively TRBD1 (6 bases). The V gene lost 5 bases and the J gene lost 7 bases, with 14 bases spanning the gap. The CDR3 has 13 residues. Germline CDR1 and CDR2: KGHSH and LQKENI. The CDR3 sequence is CASSTGRQGEAFF. The CDR3 coding sequence is TGTGCCAGCTCAACAGGGCGTCAGGGTGAAGCTTTCTTT.

The rearrangement uses TRBV2 and TRBJ1-3, with 9 bases that match TRBD1. From germline, CDR1 is SNHLY and CDR2 FYNNEI. With V trimmed by 6 bases and J by 4 bases, 10 bases remained unmatched. CDR3 size: 16 residues. The CDR3 region has the DNA TGTGCCAGCAGCGAGTGGGGACAGGGCTTCGGAAACACCATATATTTT. It yields the protein CASSEWGQGFGNTIYF.